This T cell receptor (beta chain) was captured by sequencing in a study of CD8 T cells in Susac syndrome. Random-hexamer reverse transcription was applied to about 0.5 to 1 ug RNA. An immunoSEQ multiplex PCR amplified TCR beta CDR3 over 54 Vbeta and 13 Jbeta. TCRdb itself ran the immunoSEQ multiplex PCR reads through MiXCR, one entry per CDR3 protein. The sample lists about 75,000 distinct CDR3 sequences, approximately 94% occurring once. Sequencing of TCR beta drew on CD8+ and CD4+ T cells from blood. FACS was used to enrich TEMRA cells, whereas the CD8+ and CD4+ T cells were obtained by negative isolation. This clonotype was sampled from a human donor with Susac syndrome. The sequenced sample was CD8+ T cells from PBMCs.

The CDR3, as DNA: TGCGCCAGCAGCCAAGGAACGGGGGCGGTCGATACGCAGTATTTT. Protein sequence: CASSQGTGAVDTQYF. The rearrangement links TRBV4-1 to TRBJ2-3; D is perhaps TRBD1 or TRBD2 (6 bases each). The CDR3 has 15 residues. V was cut by 1 base and J by 6 bases, with 14 bases left in between. In germline, CDR1 is MGHRA, CDR2 YSYEKL.